This entry lists 9 T cell receptor beta chains sequenced from one sample in a study of blood T cell repertoires in COVID-19. Data came from immunoSEQ multiplex PCR; TCRdb stores just in-frame clones and leaves some out. The sample contains fewer than 150,000 clones, under 85% of which appear only once. What was sequenced was PBMCs or T cells enriched from blood (not recorded which). These receptors originate from a man under 40 who had recovered from COVID-19.

The rearrangement joins TRBV6-5 to TRBJ2-3; D might be TRBD2 (5 bases). V was clipped by 2 bases and J by 6 bases, with 6 bases between them. The CDR3 spans 12 residues. Germline CDR1 MNHEY, CDR2 SVGAGI. The DNA of the CDR3 is TGTGCCAGCAGTTACCGGGGTGATACGCAGTATTTT. It yields the protein CASSYRGDTQYF.

This chain uses TRBV5-1 with TRBJ2-5, with 8 nucleotides matching TRBD2. There are 15 residues in the CDR3. The V segment lost 4 bases and the J segment 2 bases; nucleotides outside the gene matches: 7. Germline lookup yields CDR1 SGHRS and CDR2 YFSETQ. Written as DNA, the CDR3 is TGCGCCAGCAGCCCCGGACTAGCAGCACAAGAGACCCAGTACTTC. Encoded protein: CASSPGLAAQETQYF.

The rearrangement joins TRBV7-2 to TRBJ2-5, with 9 bases identical to TRBD1. CDR1 is SGHTA, CDR2 FQGNSA, per germline. The CDR3 has 16 residues. V gave up 1 base and J gave up 6 bases; unmatched junction bases: 9. CDR3 nucleotide sequence: TGTGCCAGCAGCTTAGGGACAGGGGTGTGGGAAAAGACCCAGTACTTC. Translation: CASSLGTGVWEKTQYF. The full variable domain, completed using reference TRBV7-2 and TRBJ2-5, is GAGVSQSPSNKVTEKGKDVELRCDPISGHTALYWYRQSLGQGLEFLIYFQGNSAPDKSGLPSDRFSAERTGGSVSTLTIQRTQQEDSAVYLCASSLGTGVWEKTQYFGPGTRLLVL.

This clone was seen repeatedly, ten times or more. This chain joins TRBV5-5 and TRBJ1-2; a possible D gene is TRBD1 (6 bases). Deletions cut 5 bases from V and 2 bases from J, with 16 bases between. Per the germline V gene, CDR1 is SGHKS and CDR2 is YYEKEE (reference sequence). The CDR3 runs to 15 residues. CDR3 nucleotides: TGTGCCAGCAGGACCTCAACAGGGAGCAACTATGGCTACACCTTC. Its translation is CASRTSTGSNYGYTF.

The rearrangement joins TRBV11-3 to TRBJ1-1; the D gene is possibly TRBD1 (6 bases). V gave up 0 bases and J gave up 1 base, with 9 bases separating them. Germline CDR1 and CDR2: SGHNT and YENEEA. This CDR3 contains 15 residues. The CDR3 here is CASSLDGQKNTEAFF. The CDR3 DNA follows: TGTGCCAGCAGCTTAGACGGACAGAAGAACACTGAAGCTTTCTTT.

The chain has TRBV9 and TRBJ2-7; no definite D call. V was cut by 4 bases and J by 3 bases, with 14 bases left in between. CDR1 and CDR2 from the germline V gene are SGDLS and YYNGEE. The length of the CDR3 is 14 residues. DNA of the CDR3: TGTGCCAGCAGCTCCCGAACCTCTAGCTACGAGCAGTACTTC. This translates into CASSSRTSSYEQYF.

Concerning this clone: Other DNA sequences in the sample encode the same CDR3. The chain joins TRBV12-3 or TRBV12-4 to TRBJ1-2; D remains ambiguous. V dropped 4 bases and J dropped 3 bases, with 6 bases sitting between them. The CDR3 covers 12 residues. CDR3 bases: TGTGCCAGCAGTTCGGGTGACTATGGCTACACCTTC. Translating gives CASSSGDYGYTF.

The chain joins TRBV5-4 to TRBJ2-7; TRBD2 matches 11 bases. Germline CDR1 SGHNT, CDR2 YYREEE (reference sequence). This CDR3 contains 15 residues. Trimming took 1 base from V and 7 from J; bases not matched to a gene: 7. This CDR3 reads CASSLSTSGMVEQYF. The CDR3 DNA sequence: TGTGCCAGCAGCTTGTCGACTAGCGGGATGGTGGAGCAGTACTTC.

The chain has TRBV30 and TRBJ2-3; TRBD2 matches 15 bases. Germline trimming cut 8 bases from V and 0 bases from J; bases unmatched to any gene: 6. CDR3 length: 16 amino acids. Germline V gene sequence: CDR1 GTSNPN, CDR2 SVGIG (reference sequence). The CDR3 DNA sequence: TGTGCCCTCGGGACTAGCGGGGGGAACAGCACAGATACGCAGTATTTT. It encodes CALGTSGGNSTDTQYF.